This T cell receptor (beta chain) was sequenced in a study of T cell responses to AZD1222 COVID-19 vaccine. Regarding the study as a whole: Spike was spanned by vaccine-associated CD4 TCRs, which were dominant at 160-218 and 743-854. Mostly white British, mostly female donors; authors suggested clonal diversity may be underestimated. Only six or seven AZD1222 recipients tested seropositive at baseline. Spike-specific TCRs gained breadth and depth after people received two AZD1222 doses.

Trimming pared 4 bases from V and 10 bases from J, leaving 14 bases between. CDR3 size: 13 residues. Germline V gives CDR1 SGHAT, CDR2 FQNNGV. On this clone itself: The antigen is undetermined.

Profiled with immunoSEQ multiplex PCR; TCRdb holds only in-frame clones, not every one. The data show tens of thousands of clones, roughly 89% seen once. The chain employs TRBV11-2 and TRBJ2-1; perhaps TRBD2 as D (6 bases). The source is an adult who received the AZD1222 COVID-19 vaccine. This sample comprised peripheral blood, obtained 28 days after the second AZD1222 dose. CDR3 in amino acids: CASSSGRAGEQFF. CDR3 coding DNA: TGTGCCAGCAGCTCGGGCCGGGCGGGGGAGCAGTTCTTC.